This T cell receptor beta chain was captured in a study of blood T cell repertoires in COVID-19. Study-level information: Spain, Italy and the United States supplied samples that represented acute and convalescent COVID-19.

The germline gives CDR1 KGHSH, CDR2 LQKENI. V was pared by 5 bases and J by 0 bases, with 10 bases between. The CDR3 runs 15 residues. Per the original methods: Reference gene primer amplification gave nucleated cell count estimates. Only in-frame clones appear in the TCRdb table, and some are missing; sequencing was by immunoSEQ multiplex PCR. The DNA was the basis for D and trimming; V, J and clone size are from that table. There are about 110,000 clones in the sample; approximately 88% occur only once, and 2% to 3% lies in the top ten. The chain recombines TRBV18 with TRBJ1-4; D might be TRBD1 (5 bases). What was sequenced was peripheral blood. This sequence was found in a human donor in a cohort sampled during active COVID-19. CDR3 coding DNA: TGTGCCAGCTCATCGGCGGGGGCAACTAATGAAAAACTGTTTTTT. This codes for CASSSAGATNEKLFF.